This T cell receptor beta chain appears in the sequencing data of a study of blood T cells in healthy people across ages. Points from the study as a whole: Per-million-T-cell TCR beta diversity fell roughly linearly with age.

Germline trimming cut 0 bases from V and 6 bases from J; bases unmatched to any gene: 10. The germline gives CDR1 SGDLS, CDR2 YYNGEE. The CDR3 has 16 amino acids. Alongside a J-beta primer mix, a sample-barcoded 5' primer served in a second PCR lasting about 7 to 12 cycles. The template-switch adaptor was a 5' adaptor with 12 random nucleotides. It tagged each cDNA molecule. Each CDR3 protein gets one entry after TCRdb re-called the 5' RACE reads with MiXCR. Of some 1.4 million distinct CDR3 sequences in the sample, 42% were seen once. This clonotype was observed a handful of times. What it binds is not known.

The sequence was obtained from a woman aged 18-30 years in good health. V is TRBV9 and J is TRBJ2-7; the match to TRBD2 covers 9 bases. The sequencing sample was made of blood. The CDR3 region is CASSVVSGLAFLEQYF. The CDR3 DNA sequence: TGTGCCAGCAGCGTAGTGTCGGGACTAGCTTTCCTCGAGCAGTACTTC.